These T cell receptor beta chains were read from a single sample in a study of T cells in Graves' hyperthyroidism and ophthalmopathy. TCRdb recomputed calls from the multiplex PCR reads with MiXCR, one row per CDR3 protein. The profile covers hundreds of thousands of distinct CDR3 sequences, with around 22% appearing a single time and around 11% taken by the ten largest. Sequencing was done on a sample of blood. The receptors originated from a woman aged 25 to 39 with Graves' ophthalmopathy. Each CDR3 is given with its conserved first and last residue. The D gene is left open where the match is weak. A clone size is listed for some rows: how often the clone was seen (once, few, many), or a class if it is expanded.

V,D,J,size,CDR3,DNA
TRBV19,TRBD1,TRBJ1-2,many,CASRPAGTGDYGYTF,TGTGCCAGTAGACCTGCCGGGACAGGGGACTATGGCTACACCTTC
TRBV27,.,TRBJ2-5,.,CASSLRQRNAQETQYF,TGTGCCAGCAGTTTAAGACAACGGAACGCACAAGAGACCCAGTACTTC
TRBV5-6,TRBD1,TRBJ2-7,.,CASSLPGTGDYEQYF,TGTGCCAGCAGCTTGCCGGGGACAGGGGACTACGAGCAGTACTTC
TRBV12-3/TRBV12-4,TRBD1,TRBJ2-7,many,CASSLSRGYHEQYF,TGTGCCAGCAGTTTATCCAGGGGGTATCACGAGCAGTACTTC
TRBV7-2,.,TRBJ2-5,many,CASSLASQDLVETQYF,TGTGCCAGCAGCTTAGCATCACAGGATTTGGTAGAGACCCAGTACTTC
TRBV3-1,TRBD1,TRBJ1-2,few,CATRTGTGRDGYTF,TGTGCCACCAGAACCGGGACAGGGCGTGACGGCTACACCTTC
TRBV18,TRBD2,TRBJ2-2,few,CASSLWTSGESGELFF,TGTGCCAGCTCACTTTGGACTAGCGGGGAGTCCGGGGAGCTGTTTTTT
TRBV24-1,.,TRBJ2-5,.,CATSDTGTTETQYF,TGTGCCACCAGTGATACCGGGACGACGGAGACCCAGTACTTC
TRBV6-2/TRBV6-3,.,TRBJ1-5,many,CASSNTGSRNQPQHF,TGTGCCAGCAGTAATACAGGGTCAAGAAATCAGCCCCAGCATTTT
TRBV12-3/TRBV12-4,.,TRBJ1-3,many,CASKLTAVSGNTIYF,TGTGCCAGCAAACTTACAGCAGTCTCTGGAAACACCATATATTTT
TRBV20-1,TRBD1,TRBJ1-1,many,CSASRGHTEAFF,TGCAGTGCTAGCAGGGGGCACACTGAAGCTTTCTTT
TRBV27,TRBD1,TRBJ1-2,many,CASSVGQGLFYGYTF,TGTGCCAGCAGCGTCGGACAGGGGCTTTTCTATGGCTACACCTTC
TRBV6-5,TRBD2,TRBJ2-2,many,CASSIGLVRSGELFF,TGTGCCAGCAGTATCGGACTAGTAAGGTCCGGGGAGCTGTTTTTT
TRBV29-1,.,TRBJ2-7,many,CSVEAGDPYEQYF,TGCAGCGTTGAGGCAGGGGATCCCTACGAGCAGTACTTC
TRBV12-3/TRBV12-4,TRBD1,TRBJ2-2,many,CASSPLTGFGELFF,TGTGCCAGCAGTCCTCTGACAGGGTTCGGGGAGCTGTTTTTT
TRBV20-1,.,TRBJ2-6,many,CSAGPHSGANVLTF,TGCAGTGCAGGACCGCACTCTGGGGCCAACGTCCTGACTTTC
TRBV14,.,TRBJ2-7,many,CASSQMTGASYEQYF,TGTGCCAGCAGCCAAATGACAGGAGCATCCTACGAGCAGTACTTC
TRBV20-1,.,TRBJ1-2,.,CSAREQENYSYTF,TGCAGTGCTAGAGAGCAGGAGAACTATAGTTACACCTTC
TRBV28,.,TRBJ2-7,.,CASRGGGPSYEQYF,TGTGCCAGCCGTGGGGGGGGGCCCTCCTACGAGCAGTACTTC
TRBV28,TRBD1,TRBJ2-2,many,CASSPSGTGDTGELFF,TGTGCCAGCAGTCCCTCTGGGACAGGGGACACCGGGGAGCTGTTTTTT
TRBV11-2,.,TRBJ2-7,.,CASRPGLRYEQYF,TGTGCCAGCAGGCCGGGACTCCGCTACGAGCAGTACTTC
TRBV20-1,TRBD1,TRBJ1-2,many,CSARDRTGVNYGYTF,TGCAGTGCTAGAGATAGGACAGGGGTGAACTATGGCTACACCTTC
TRBV5-1,.,TRBJ1-1,many,CASSLAVHLGSTEAFF,TGCGCCAGCAGCTTGGCCGTCCACTTGGGGAGCACTGAAGCTTTCTTT
TRBV20-1,TRBD1,TRBJ1-3,many,CSARTGAGNTIYF,TGCAGTGCAAGGACAGGGGCAGGAAACACCATATATTTT
TRBV28,TRBD2,TRBJ2-7,once,CASSVTSGDYEQYF,TGTGCCAGCAGTGTTACTAGCGGGGACTACGAGCAGTACTTC
TRBV10-2,.,TRBJ1-2,.,CASSEPSNYGYTF,TGCGCCAGCAGTGAGCCCTCTAACTATGGCTACACCTTC
TRBV6-1,TRBD2,TRBJ2-7,.,CAIQTGTSYREQYF,TGTGCCATACAAACCGGGACTAGTTATCGCGAGCAGTACTTC
TRBV29-1,TRBD2,TRBJ2-5,many,CSVEDRVAGGRKTQYF,TGCAGCGTTGAAGATCGGGTAGCGGGGGGGCGAAAGACCCAGTACTTC
TRBV12-3/TRBV12-4,.,TRBJ1-1,many,CASSLRVGNTEAFF,TGTGCCAGCAGTCTCAGGGTAGGGAACACTGAAGCTTTCTTT
TRBV20-1,TRBD1,TRBJ2-7,.,CSAREVAGGVHEQYF,TGCAGTGCTAGAGAGGTGGCAGGGGGTGTCCACGAGCAGTACTTC
TRBV11-2,.,TRBJ2-7,many,CASSLTTGTPSYEQYF,TGTGCCAGCAGCTTAACCACCGGGACACCTTCCTACGAGCAGTACTTC
TRBV6-1,.,TRBJ1-2,many,CASSARTENGYTF,TGTGCCAGCAGTGCAAGGACAGAGAATGGCTACACCTTC
TRBV28,TRBD2,TRBJ2-2,.,CASSRAGPNTGELFF,TGTGCCAGCAGCCGAGCGGGACCTAACACCGGGGAGCTGTTTTTT
TRBV5-1,TRBD2,TRBJ2-7,.,CASSFGGVCEQYF,TGCGCCAGCAGCTTTGGGGGGGTATGCGAGCAGTACTTC
TRBV6-5,.,TRBJ2-4,many,CASSFRGTQNIQYF,TGTGCCAGCAGTTTTAGGGGGACTCAAAACATTCAGTACTTC
TRBV12-3/TRBV12-4,.,TRBJ1-1,few,CASTPGQLSGTEAFF,TGTGCCAGCACCCCCGGACAGTTATCGGGCACTGAAGCTTTCTTT
TRBV20-1,.,TRBJ2-2,.,CSARDRAWLHTGELFF,TGCAGTGCTAGAGATAGGGCCTGGCTCCACACCGGGGAGCTGTTTTTT
TRBV20-1,.,TRBJ2-2,many,CSARDLGAALDTGELFF,TGCAGTGCTAGAGATCTCGGGGCGGCCCTGGACACCGGGGAGCTGTTTTTT
TRBV24-1,.,TRBJ2-7,.,CATSAAGQGNEQYF,TGTGCCACCAGTGCGGCAGGGCAAGGGAACGAGCAGTACTTC
TRBV2,.,TRBJ1-2,many,CASSEGSDYGYTF,TGTGCCAGCAGTGAGGGCAGCGACTATGGCTACACCTTC
TRBV12-3/TRBV12-4,.,TRBJ1-5,few,CASSLSRNNQPQHF,TGTGCCAGCAGTTTATCCAGGAACAATCAGCCCCAGCATTTT
TRBV7-3,TRBD2,TRBJ2-7,.,CASSSAGGRDEQYF,TGTGCCAGCAGCTCGGCGGGGGGGCGCGACGAGCAGTACTTC
TRBV7-2,.,TRBJ1-1,many,CASSLEIHTEAFF,TGTGCCAGCAGCTTAGAGATTCACACTGAAGCTTTCTTT
TRBV12-3/TRBV12-4,.,TRBJ2-2,.,CASSYRTGNTGELFF,TGTGCCAGCAGTTACCGGACGGGGAACACCGGGGAGCTGTTTTTT
TRBV29-1,TRBD1,TRBJ1-2,many,CSVEGDRGYGYTF,TGCAGCGTTGAGGGGGACAGGGGCTATGGCTACACCTTC
TRBV6-5,.,TRBJ2-5,.,CASSFLGGGQETQYF,TGTGCCAGCAGTTTTCTAGGAGGGGGCCAAGAGACCCAGTACTTC
TRBV20-1,TRBD1,TRBJ2-5,many,CSAGTGGLLQETQYF,TGCAGTGCTGGAACAGGGGGCTTACTTCAAGAGACCCAGTACTTC
TRBV27,.,TRBJ1-2,many,CASSRRGHYGYTF,TGTGCCAGCTCCCGGCGGGGACACTATGGCTACACCTTC
TRBV7-8,TRBD1,TRBJ1-2,many,CASSRAGTGYGYTF,TGTGCCAGCAGCCGAGCCGGGACAGGGTATGGCTACACCTTC
TRBV9,TRBD1,TRBJ1-6,many,CASSTQTGSGSPLHF,TGTGCCAGCAGCACCCAGACAGGGAGTGGGTCACCCCTCCACTTT
TRBV27,.,TRBJ1-6,many,CASSLEQGSSPLHF,TGTGCCAGCAGTTTAGAACAGGGAAGTTCACCCCTCCACTTT
TRBV27,.,TRBJ2-7,many,CASRRGAGSGEQYF,TGTGCCAGCAGGAGGGGGGCGGGGAGCGGCGAGCAGTACTTC
TRBV27,TRBD2,TRBJ2-5,few,CASSLIGEGETQYF,TGTGCCAGCAGTTTAATAGGGGAGGGAGAGACCCAGTACTTC
TRBV20-1,TRBD1,TRBJ2-6,few,CSAGRGQGESRANVLTF,TGCAGTGCTGGGAGGGGACAGGGGGAGAGTAGGGCCAACGTCCTGACTTTC
TRBV6-1,.,TRBJ2-7,many,CGAGQDYEQYF,TGTGGCGCAGGGCAGGATTACGAGCAGTACTTC
TRBV12-3/TRBV12-4,.,TRBJ1-2,few,CASSLAPGRMYYGYTF,TGTGCCAGCAGTTTAGCCCCGGGACGGATGTACTATGGCTACACCTTC
TRBV6-2/TRBV6-3,TRBD1,TRBJ2-5,many,CASSHSGDRQETQYF,TGTGCCAGCAGTCACTCAGGGGACAGGCAAGAGACCCAGTACTTC
TRBV11-2,TRBD1,TRBJ1-2,.,CASSSTGPYGFTF,TGTGCCAGCAGCTCGACAGGGCCCTATGGCTTCACCTTC
TRBV2,.,TRBJ1-5,many,CASSVRANQPQHF,TGTGCCAGCAGTGTTCGGGCCAATCAGCCCCAGCATTTT